This record concerns one TCR beta chain sequence. Its antigen is not identified. ViraFEST used viral peptide pools to expand antigen-specific CD4+ T cells before sequencing. CD4+ T cell isolation took place after 10 days of culture. In the vaccine recipients, nucleocapsid antibodies were negative and there was no prior SARS-CoV-2 infection. With 10 ug/ml peptides and 7.5 to 10 IU/ml IL-2, fewer than 2.5 million PBMC per well were cultured. The V and J ends lost 8 bases and 4 bases respectively, with 11 bases between them. This CDR3 is built from 13 residues. Per the germline V gene, CDR1 is MRHNA and CDR2 is SNTAGT. The data stem from a study of vaccination effects on CD4 cells after COVID-19. The repertoire was sequenced with immunoSEQ multiplex PCR; TCRdb's copy has only in-frame clones and lacks some. The sample lists roughly 63,000 clones, approximately 75% occurring once.

The source material was CD4+ T cells from PBMCs cultured with HCoV-OC43 spike peptides, sampled before COVID-19 vaccination. Subset in this sample: HCoV-OC43 spike overlapping peptide pool stimulation. The sequence derives from a human donor who received a COVID-19 vaccine. The chain has TRBV6-4 and TRBJ2-2; unclear D gene. Written as DNA, the CDR3 is TGTGCCAGCCAACGAACAGTCACCGGGGAGCTGTTTTTT. It specifies CASQRTVTGELFF.